This T cell receptor (beta chain) emerged from a study of cytomegalovirus exposure and HLA in healthy donors. On the study more broadly: Across 300 to 400 genotyped donors, around 80% landed in the Caucasian-associated ancestry cluster.

The PCR made use of 60 Vbeta and 13 Jbeta primers. Data came from immunoSEQ multiplex PCR; TCRdb stores just in-frame clones and leaves some out. The sample has about 130,000 clones, roughly 70% seen once; the top ten hold approximately 4.3%. The CDR3 covers 14 residues. V lost 3 bases, J lost 8 bases, and 7 bases stayed unmatched. Germline CDR1 and CDR2: MNHEY and SMNVEV (reference sequence). V gene TRBV27 combines with J gene TRBJ1-2, with 9 bases identical to TRBD1. The receptor's source is a man younger than 35 in good health and CMV-seropositive. Material: PBMCs. The CDR3: CASSFGQGIGGYTF. CDR3 bases: TGTGCCAGCAGTTTTGGACAGGGGATTGGGGGCTACACCTTC.